What follows are 2 T cell receptor beta chains derived from one specimen sequenced in a study of shared clonotypes between healthy human individuals. Profiled with immunoSEQ multiplex PCR; TCRdb holds only in-frame clones, not every one. The table lists 550,000 to 600,000 clones, about 98% of them singletons. Naive CD8 isolation took CD45RO-negative cells positively selected for CCR7 and excluded terminally differentiated effector memory CD45RA+ cells. Sequenced input: naive CD8+ T cells sorted from blood. These receptors came from a man aged 30 to 45 in good health.

J is TRBJ2-2 and V is TRBV9, with a possible D match to TRBD1 (6 bases). Trimming took 4 bases from V and 1 from J, leaving 11 bases between them. The length of the CDR3 is 15 residues. CDR1 and CDR2 (germline): SGDLS, YYNGEE. In nucleotides, the CDR3 is TGTGCCAGCAGCAAAAGACAGGTGAACACCGGGGAGCTGTTTTTT. This codes for CASSKRQVNTGELFF.

The CDR3 sequence is CASSQNGLNEQFF. The CDR3 coding sequence is TGTGCCAGCAGCCAGAACGGCCTAAATGAGCAGTTCTTC. The V gene is TRBV14, the J gene TRBJ2-1; no reliable D call. The germline CDR1 and CDR2 sequences are SGHDN and FVKESK. The CDR3 extends over 13 amino acids. The ends were cut back, 3 bases at V and 7 bases at J, with 10 bases in the middle.